This T cell receptor beta chain originates from a study of T cell repertoires in cytomegalovirus infection. Overall study findings and caveats: HLA-C-restricted, CMV-specific TCR beta clonotypes were dominant ex vivo.

TCRdb fed the reads into MiXCR, producing one record per CDR3 protein. The sample has fewer than 300,000 distinct CDR3 sequences, roughly 25% seen once. As regards this clonotype: What it binds is unknown. Since a much larger clone is just one base distant, this may be a read error.

CDR3 length: 12 amino acids. From germline, CDR1 is MNHEY and CDR2 SVGEGT. The chain has TRBV6-2 or TRBV6-3 and TRBJ2-2, with D maybe TRBD2 (6 bases). Sample: PBMCs. This clonotype was obtained from a human donor in good health (CMV status not recorded). Some clones in this sample may be carry-over from other donors' samples. As DNA, the CDR3 is TGTGCCAGCAGTTACCGGGCCGGGGGGCTGTTTTTT. Translating gives CASSYRAGGLFF.